This T cell receptor beta chain was observed in a study of Ad26.COV2.S vaccination and SARS-CoV-2 variants. In the study overall: Vaccine-arm donor from the placebo-controlled COV1001 Ad26.COV2.S trial.

The CDR3 spans 16 residues. Germline V gives CDR1 SGHVS, CDR2 FNYEAQ. V was cut by 4 bases and J by 6 bases, with 19 bases left in between. Profiled with immunoSEQ multiplex PCR; TCRdb holds only in-frame clones, not every one. The repertoire holds about 470,000 clones, with around 91% as singletons. This clone is a singleton in its sample. Treatment described: some 19 received Ad26.COV2.S at low or high dose, single or two shots; about 5 received placebo; per-sample allocation not given. The samples were gathered on day 63 after the first injection of vaccine or placebo. An Ad26 vector expressing Wuhan-strain SARS-CoV-2 spike constituted the vaccine.

This clonotype originated in a person between 18 and 60 years old who received the Ad26.COV2.S COVID-19 vaccine or a placebo. Source: peripheral blood, taken in a trial of Ad26.COV2.S vaccine versus placebo. This chain links TRBV7-6 with TRBJ2-1; the D gene could be TRBD1 or TRBD2 (6 bases each). The CDR3 region has the DNA TGTGCCAGCAGCTCTCATAAAGGGGGGACACCCAATGAGCAGTTCTTC. Translating gives CASSSHKGGTPNEQFF.